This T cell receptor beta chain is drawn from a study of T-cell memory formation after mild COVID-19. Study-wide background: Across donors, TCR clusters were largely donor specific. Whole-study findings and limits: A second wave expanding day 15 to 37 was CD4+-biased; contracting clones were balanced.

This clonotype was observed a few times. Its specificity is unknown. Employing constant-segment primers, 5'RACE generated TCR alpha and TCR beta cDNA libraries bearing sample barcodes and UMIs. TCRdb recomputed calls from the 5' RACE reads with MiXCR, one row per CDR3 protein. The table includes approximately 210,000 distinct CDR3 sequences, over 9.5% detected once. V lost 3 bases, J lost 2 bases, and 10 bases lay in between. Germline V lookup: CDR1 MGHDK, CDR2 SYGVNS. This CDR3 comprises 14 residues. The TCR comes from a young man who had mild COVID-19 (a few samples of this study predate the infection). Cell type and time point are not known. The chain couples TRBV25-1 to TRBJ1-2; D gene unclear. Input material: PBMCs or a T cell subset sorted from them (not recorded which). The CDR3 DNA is TGTGCCAGCAGTGAGGAATGGCAGAACTATGGCTACACCTTC. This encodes CASSEEWQNYGYTF.